This TCR beta chain stems from a study of T cells in Graves' hyperthyroidism and ophthalmopathy. This clonotype appeared many times. Its target is unknown. Trimming shortened V by 0 bases and J by 0 bases, and 12 bases separated the two germline ends. Germline V gives CDR1 LGHNA, CDR2 YNFKEQ. The CDR3 loop spans 17 amino acids. Patients were excluded because of uncontrolled infection, other autoimmune disease, pregnancy or lactation. Whole-study findings and limits: Clonotypes that were expanded in thyroid above 0.001 mostly appeared in blood too. Ophthalmopathy was model-predicted a median roughly 6.3 months pre-onset. Ophthalmopathy and stable hyperthyroidism were told apart by a 13 V-J model.

Using RNA transcripts as the source, TCR beta CDR3 regions were amplified. RT-PCR in the first round (using the HTBI primer set) targeted the TCR CDR3. TCRdb fed the multiplex PCR reads into MiXCR, producing one record per CDR3 protein. The sample has around 290,000 distinct CDR3 sequences; 15% to 20% are singletons. Material for sequencing was blood. V usage is TRBV4-2 and J usage is TRBJ1-5; no clear D gene. This sequence was found in a woman aged 55-70 years with Graves' ophthalmopathy. Written as DNA, the CDR3 is TGTGCCAGCAGCCAAGATCAGTTCAGGTCTAGCAATCAGCCCCAGCATTTT. Translated: CASSQDQFRSSNQPQHF.